A single sample gave rise to the 20 T cell receptor beta chains below, sequenced in a study of tissue T cells after allogeneic stem cell transplantation (dated by TCRdb to the early 2020s). Libraries were built with the immunoSEQ multiplex PCR assay. Sourced from immuneACCESS, this table was stored by TCRdb with only in-frame sequences that have V and J called. A share of the clones is absent; for the studies checked, an unresolved V gene accounts for under half, and the remainder has no known explanation. This sample comprises about 6,800 clones, about 35% of them detected only once. The ten largest clones add up to under 8% of the sample. In light of the paper, this sample's time point label describes: mouse harvest day 14 after allogeneic transplant. Mouse grafts consisting of 10^7 T-cell-depleted bone marrow cells combined with 10^6 splenic CD5+ T cells were administered by tail vein injection.

Material for sequencing was skin. The receptors derive from a female BALB/c mouse given C57BL/6 T cells with graft-versus-host disease after an allogeneic hematopoietic cell transplant.

On this clone: Mouse germline and gene names are used. The sequence runs out 1 residue before the end of the CDR3; the remainder is reconstructed from the germline J gene. This rearrangement joins TRBV19 to TRBJ1-1; 11 nucleotides match TRBD1. Germline V lookup: CDR1 FNHDT, CDR2 SITEND (reference sequence). J lost 4 bases, V lost 4 bases, and 3 bases had no gene match. CDR3 length: 14 amino acids. CDR3 DNA (partial): TGTGCCAGCAGTCGGGACAGGGGGTTCACAGAAGTCTTC. Protein sequence: CASSRDRGFTEVF. The complete CDR3 reads CASSRDRGFTEVFF.

This clone was seen a handful of times. Genes and germline are mouse. Sequencing ends 1 residue short of the CDR3 end; the germline J gene provides the rest. The chain uses TRBV26 and TRBJ2-7; D call uncertain. Trimming took off 2 bases at V and 0 bases at J, with 8 bases between the two ends. CDR3 length equals 14 residues. The V gene's germline CDR1 is KGHPV and CDR2 FQNQEV (reference sequence). CDR3 loop: CASSLPSSSYEQYF. CDR3 DNA (partial): TGTGCCAGCAGTCTGCCTTCAAGCTCCTATGAACAGTAC.

Comments on this clone: Mouse names are used for the genes. The read falls 1 residue short of the CDR3 end, and the missing part is taken from the germline J gene. This sample includes further DNA sequences coding for the same CDR3. The V call is TRBV26, the J call TRBJ1-4, with D unclear. The germline CDR1 and CDR2 sequences are KGHPV and FQNQEV (reference sequence). CDR3 length equals 13 residues. Trimming took off 4 bases at V and 0 bases at J, with 3 bases between the two ends. CDR3 sequence: CASSPVSNERLFF. The sequenced part of the CDR3 DNA is TGTGCCAGCAGTCCCGTTTCCAACGAAAGATTATTT.

Points on this clone: The germline and genes are mouse ones. The CDR3 end falls 1 residue outside the read, so it is completed with the germline J gene. The gene calls are TRBV3 and TRBJ2-7; either TRBD1 or TRBD2 may supply D (6 bases each). The V end was cut by 5 bases, the J end by 5 bases, with 13 bases between. Germline V gene data show CDR1 as SNHLY and CDR2 as FYNGKV (reference sequence). The CDR3 covers 13 residues. CDR3 DNA, as far as it was read: TGTGCCAGCAGCCCTGTGGGGGCGAATGAACAGTAC. Encoded protein: CASSPVGANEQY. The whole CDR3 sequence is CASSPVGANEQYF.

A word on this clone: Gene labels here are mouse ones. The identical CDR3 is also encoded by other nucleotide sequences in the sample. Incomplete CDR3 DNA: TGTGCCAGCAGTCGCCGGGACTGGGTCTATGCTGAGCAGTTC. It yields the protein CASSRRDWVYAEQF. The complete CDR3 protein is CASSRRDWVYAEQFF. V and J are TRBV26 and TRBJ2-1; 9 bases match TRBD2. The read terminates 1 residue ahead of where the CDR3 ends, so the germline J gene completes it. The CDR3 contains 15 residues. Trimming at V came to 4 bases and at J to 3 bases, leaving 4 bases not matched to a gene. Germline V gives CDR1 KGHPV, CDR2 FQNQEV (reference sequence).

In its sample, this clone was seen a few times. The listed genes are named as in mouse. From the germline J gene comes the end of the CDR3, since the read stops 1 residue before it. The chain combines TRBV26 with TRBJ1-5; D uncertain. Per the germline V gene, CDR1 is KGHPV and CDR2 is FQNQEV (reference sequence). The CDR3 spans 14 residues. Deletions cut 0 bases from V and 5 bases from J, with 8 bases between. CDR3 DNA, as far as it was read: TGTGCCAGCAGTCTGTCGAAACAGTACCAGGCTCCGCTT. The encoded protein is CASSLSKQYQAPL. The whole CDR3 is CASSLSKQYQAPLF.

As for this clone: Germline and genes: mouse. The sample holds other DNA sequences that translate to the same CDR3. The CDR3 sequence: CASSPGQGGTEVFF. The CDR3 DNA, read in part, is TGTGCCAGCAGTCCTGGACAGGGCGGCACAGAAGTCTTC. The J gene is TRBJ1-1, the V gene TRBV26, with 8 bases that match TRBD1. Coverage ceases 1 residue before the CDR3 finishes, and the germline J gene fills in the end. This CDR3 is 14 amino acids long. Trimming cost V 4 bases and J 4 bases; bases outside gene matches: 5. Per germline, CDR1 KGHPV and CDR2 FQNQEV (reference sequence).

As to this clone: Any gene name here is a mouse gene name. The CDR3 end falls 1 residue outside the read, so it is completed with the germline J gene. This rearrangement joins TRBV3 to TRBJ1-3; D remains ambiguous. This CDR3 has 15 amino acids. V was cut by 5 bases and J by 0 bases, with 11 bases left in between. The germline gives CDR1 SNHLY, CDR2 FYNGKV (reference sequence). The covered CDR3 bases are TGTGCCAGCAGCCAAGACAAATATTCTGGAAATACGCTCTAT. As protein: CASSQDKYSGNTLY. The entire CDR3 sequence reads CASSQDKYSGNTLYF. The full variable domain, in which reference TRBV3 and TRBJ1-3 provide the parts outside the CDR3, is GPKVLQIPSHQIIDMGQMVTLNCDPVSNHLYFYWYKQILGQQMEFLVNFYNGKVMEKSKLFKDQFSVERPDGSYFTLKIQPTALEDSAVYFCASSQDKYSGNTLYFGEGSRLIVV.

Worth noting for this clone: Gene names follow the mouse nomenclature. From the germline J gene comes the end of the CDR3, since the read stops 1 residue before it. The V gene is TRBV12-2, the J gene TRBJ2-7, with 10 nucleotides matching TRBD2. The CDR3 is 15 amino acids. V lost 0 bases to trimming and J lost 4 bases; unmatched junction nucleotides: 5. Germline assignment: CDR1 SGHLS and CDR2 HYDKME. The covered CDR3 bases are TGTGCCAGCTCTCTCGAAGGGACTGGGGCATATGAACAGTAC. Protein product: CASSLEGTGAYEQY. The whole CDR3 protein reads CASSLEGTGAYEQYF.

This clone is medium-sized within its sample. Gene names refer to mouse genes. The CDR3 end lies 1 residue beyond the end of the read and is filled in from the germline J gene. The rearrangement links TRBV23 to TRBJ2-2; TRBD2 is taken as the D call from the table, unchecked against the DNA. The germline gives CDR1 KGHTA, CDR2 FQNQQP. The CDR3 covers 15 residues. The CDR3 spells CSSSQNWGNTGQLYF. CDR3 DNA, as far as it was read: TGCTCCAGCAGTCAAAACTGGGGGAACACCGGGCAGCTCTAC.

With respect to this clone: Gene names and germline refer to mouse. The read terminates 1 residue ahead of where the CDR3 ends, so the germline J gene completes it. This chain uses TRBV19 with TRBJ1-6; D uncertain. TRBJ1-6 falls under the ORF class, with uncertain function. Germline CDR1 FNHDT, CDR2 SITEND (reference sequence). The CDR3 runs to 15 residues. Deletions cut 2 bases from V and 0 bases from J, with 6 bases between. CDR3 amino acids: CASSMRVSYNSPLYF. CDR3 bases read: TGTGCCAGCAGTATGAGGGTTTCCTATAATTCGCCCCTCTAC.

This clone has only a few counts. Genes and germline come from the mouse. The read gets to within 1 residue of the CDR3 end, and the germline J gene fills in the rest. The chain uses TRBV16 and TRBJ1-4; TRBD1 is a possible D gene (5 bases). The V gene's germline CDR1 is SGHSA and CDR2 FRNQAP. This CDR3 spans 14 amino acids. V was trimmed by 0 bases and J by 5 bases, leaving 7 bases between them. The CDR3 protein is CASSLEGVNERLFF. The CDR3 bases that were read are TGTGCAAGCAGCTTAGAGGGGGTAAACGAAAGATTATTT.

About this clone: The listed genes are named as in mouse. The read terminates 1 residue before the CDR3 end, so the remaining end is supplied by the germline J gene. The chain has TRBV12-2 and TRBJ1-4, with D uncertain. CDR3 size: 13 residues. From germline, CDR1 is SGHLS and CDR2 HYDKME. Trimming removed 2 bases at V and 4 bases at J, with 7 bases between. Incomplete CDR3 DNA: TGTGCCAGCTCTCGGGAATTCAACGAAAGATTATTT. Encoded protein: CASSREFNERLF. The complete CDR3 sequence is CASSREFNERLFF.

A word on this clone: The gene symbols are mouse symbols. The read finishes 1 residue shy of the CDR3 end, and the germline J gene is used to complete it. The genes are TRBV15 and TRBJ1-1, with D possibly matching TRBD1 (5 bases). The V end lost 4 bases, the J end lost 0 bases, and 6 bases lay between the germline ends. In germline, CDR1 is SGHND, CDR2 FRSKSL. The CDR3 is made up of 13 amino acids. This chain's CDR3 is CASSSQANTEVFF. The part of the CDR3 DNA that was read is TGTGCCAGCAGTTCACAGGCAAACACAGAAGTCTTC. Based on the CDR3 plus reference TRBV15 and TRBJ1-1, the full variable domain is DAGVTQTPRHEVAEKGQTIILKCEPVSGHNDLFWYRQTKIQGLELLSYFRSKSLMEDGGAFKDRFKAEMLNSSFSTLKIQPTEPKDSAVYLCASSSQANTEVFFGKGTRLTVV.

Concerning this clone itself: The genes are named according to mouse. The read finishes 1 residue shy of the CDR3 end, and the germline J gene is used to complete it. This chain connects TRBV26 to TRBJ1-1; perhaps TRBD1 as D (6 bases). Germline-derived CDR1 and CDR2 are KGHPV and FQNQEV (reference sequence). The CDR3 spans 12 residues. V was trimmed by 2 bases and J by 5 bases, leaving 6 bases between them. The DNA read from the CDR3 is TGTGCCAGCAGTCTGACAGGGACAGAAGTCTTC. Translated: CASSLTGTEVF. The full CDR3 protein reads CASSLTGTEVFF.

As concerns this clone: Any gene name here is a mouse gene name. The read is 1 residue too short to cover the CDR3 end, so that end is filled in from the germline J gene. This chain connects TRBV5 to TRBJ2-1; 10 nucleotides line up with TRBD2. Germline V CDR1 and CDR2: LGHNA, YNLKQL (reference sequence). Unmatched junction bases numbered 3, after V lost 0 bases and J lost 4 bases. This CDR3 has 16 residues. CDR3 DNA (partial): TGTGCCAGCAGCCAAGACTGGGGGGGCGCTTATGCTGAGCAGTTC. This gives the protein CASSQDWGGAYAEQF. The whole CDR3 sequence reads CASSQDWGGAYAEQFF.

Notes on this clone: Gene names refer to mouse genes. This sample also contains other DNA sequences that code for the same CDR3. The CDR3 DNA, read in part, is TGTGCCAGCAGTCTACAGAACACAGAAGTCTTC. This gives the protein CASSLQNTEVF. The whole CDR3 protein is CASSLQNTEVFF. The J gene is TRBJ1-1, the V gene TRBV26; D is ambiguous. Coverage ceases 1 residue before the CDR3 finishes, and the germline J gene fills in the end. The CDR3 loop spans 12 amino acids. Germline V gene data show CDR1 as KGHPV and CDR2 as FQNQEV (reference sequence). Deletions cut 3 bases from V and 0 bases from J, with 2 bases between. The full variable domain, in which reference TRBV26 and TRBJ1-1 provide the parts outside the CDR3, is NSKVIQTPRYLVKGQGQKAKMRCIPEKGHPVVFWYQQNKNNEFKFLINFQNQEVLQQIDMTEKRFSAECPSNSPCSLEIQSSEAGDSALYLCASSLQNTEVFFGKGTRLTVV.

Details on this clone: Mouse names are used for the genes. The read halts 1 residue ahead of the CDR3 end, with the missing end drawn from the germline J gene. The chain carries TRBV26 and TRBJ1-1; the match to TRBD1 covers 7 bases. Germline lookup yields CDR1 KGHPV and CDR2 FQNQEV (reference sequence). The CDR3 consists of 14 residues. The V gene end was trimmed by 3 bases and the J gene end by 1 base; junction bases not matched to a gene: 2. CDR3 sequence: CASSLYRGNTEVFF. The covered CDR3 bases are TGTGCCAGCAGTCTATACAGGGGAAACACAGAAGTCTTC.

By share of the sample, this clone is medium-sized. The germline and genes are mouse ones. The read ends 1 residue early relative to the CDR3; the germline J gene fills the gap. The chain has TRBV26 and TRBJ2-2; 7 bases map to TRBD1. CDR1 is KGHPV, CDR2 FQNQEV, per germline (reference sequence). J gave up 2 bases and V 0 bases, and 0 bases lay outside the gene matches. The CDR3 has 15 residues. CDR3 DNA (partial): TGTGCCAGCAGTCTGTCGGGACAGAACACCGGGCAGCTCTAC. It translates to CASSLSGQNTGQLY. The CDR3 as a whole reads CASSLSGQNTGQLYF.

For this clone: Gene names follow the mouse nomenclature. Read coverage stops 1 residue before the CDR3 terminus; the germline J gene supplies the remainder. The chain has TRBV23 and TRBJ1-5; the table's D call, TRBD1, has no DNA check behind it. The CDR3 runs 13 residues. The germline V gene encodes CDR1 KGHTA and CDR2 FQNQQP. The chain's CDR3 is CSSPQGNNQAPLF. The part of the CDR3 DNA that was read is TGCTCCAGCCCACAGGGTAACAACCAGGCTCCGCTT. Using reference TRBV23 and TRBJ1-5 for the parts outside the CDR3, the full variable domain is DAAVTQKPRYLIKMKGQEAEMKCIPEKGHTAVFWYQQKQSKELKFLIYFQNQQPLDQIDMVKERFSAVCPSSSLCSLGIRTCEAEDSALYLCSSPQGNNQAPLFGEGTRLSVL.